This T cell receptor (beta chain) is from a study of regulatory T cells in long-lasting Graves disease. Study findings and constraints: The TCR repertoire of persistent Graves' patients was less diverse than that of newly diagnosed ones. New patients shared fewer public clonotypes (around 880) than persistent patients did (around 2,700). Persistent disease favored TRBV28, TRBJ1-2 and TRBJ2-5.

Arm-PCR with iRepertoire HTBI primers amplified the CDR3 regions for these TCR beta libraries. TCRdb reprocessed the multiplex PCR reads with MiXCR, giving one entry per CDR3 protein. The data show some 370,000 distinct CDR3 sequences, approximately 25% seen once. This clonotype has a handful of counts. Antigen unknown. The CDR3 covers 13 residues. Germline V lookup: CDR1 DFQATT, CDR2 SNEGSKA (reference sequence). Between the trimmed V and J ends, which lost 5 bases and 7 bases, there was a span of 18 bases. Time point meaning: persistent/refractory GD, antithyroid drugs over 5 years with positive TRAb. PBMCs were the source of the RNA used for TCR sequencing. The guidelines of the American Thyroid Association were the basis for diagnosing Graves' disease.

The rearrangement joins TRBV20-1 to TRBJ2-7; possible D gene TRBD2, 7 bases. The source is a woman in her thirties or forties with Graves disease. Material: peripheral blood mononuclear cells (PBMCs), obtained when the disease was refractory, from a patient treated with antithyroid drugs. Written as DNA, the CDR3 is TGCAGTGCTCAAAGGGGGGGGCTGGGGGAGCAGTACTTC. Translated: CSAQRGGLGEQYF.